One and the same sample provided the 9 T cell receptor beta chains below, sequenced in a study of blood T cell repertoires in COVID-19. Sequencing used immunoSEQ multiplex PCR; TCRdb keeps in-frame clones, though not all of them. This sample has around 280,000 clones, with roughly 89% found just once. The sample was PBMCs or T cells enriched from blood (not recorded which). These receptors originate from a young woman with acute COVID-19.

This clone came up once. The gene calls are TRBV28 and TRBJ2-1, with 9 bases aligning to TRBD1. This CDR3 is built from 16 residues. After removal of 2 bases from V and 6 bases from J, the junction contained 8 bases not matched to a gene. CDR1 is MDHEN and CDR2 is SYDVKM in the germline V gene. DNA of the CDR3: TGTGCCAGCAGTTTAGGGGACAGGGTAAGGGGCAATGAGCAGTTCTTC. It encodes CASSLGDRVRGNEQFF.

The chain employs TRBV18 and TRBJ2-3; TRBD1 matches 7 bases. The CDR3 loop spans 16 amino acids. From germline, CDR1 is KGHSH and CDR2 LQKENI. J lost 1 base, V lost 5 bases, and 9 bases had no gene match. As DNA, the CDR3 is TGTGCCAGCTCAGGACGAACAGGGGCCCGCACAGATACGCAGTATTTT. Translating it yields CASSGRTGARTDTQYF. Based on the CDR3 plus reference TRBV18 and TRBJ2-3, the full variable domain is NAGVMQNPRHLVRRRGQEARLRCSPMKGHSHVYWYRQLPEEGLKFMVYLQKENIIDESGMPKERFSAEFPKEGPSILRIQQVVRGDSAAYFCASSGRTGARTDTQYFGPGTRLTVL.

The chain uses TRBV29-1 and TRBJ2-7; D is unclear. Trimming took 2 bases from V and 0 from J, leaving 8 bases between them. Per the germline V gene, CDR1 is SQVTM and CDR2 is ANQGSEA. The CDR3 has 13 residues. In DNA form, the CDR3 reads TGCAGCGTTGAACTGCGTTCCTCCTACGAGCAGTACTTC. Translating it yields CSVELRSSYEQYF.

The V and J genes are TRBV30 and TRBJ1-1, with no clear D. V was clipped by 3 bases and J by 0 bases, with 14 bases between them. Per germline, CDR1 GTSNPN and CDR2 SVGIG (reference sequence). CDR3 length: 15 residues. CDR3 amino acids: CAWSSATQLNTEAFF. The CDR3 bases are TGTGCCTGGAGCAGCGCAACCCAATTGAACACTGAAGCTTTCTTT.

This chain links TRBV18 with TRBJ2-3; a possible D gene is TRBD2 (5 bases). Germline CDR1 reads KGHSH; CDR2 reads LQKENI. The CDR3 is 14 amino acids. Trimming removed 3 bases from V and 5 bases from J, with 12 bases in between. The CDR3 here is CASSPVDYQDTQYF. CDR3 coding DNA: TGTGCCAGCTCACCGGTCGACTACCAAGATACGCAGTATTTT.

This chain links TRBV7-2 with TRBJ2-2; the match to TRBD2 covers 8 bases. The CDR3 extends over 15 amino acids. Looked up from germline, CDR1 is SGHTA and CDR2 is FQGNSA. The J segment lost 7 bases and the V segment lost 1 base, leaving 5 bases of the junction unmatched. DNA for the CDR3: TGTGCCAGCAGCTTAGGGGGACTAGGAATCGGGGAGCTGTTTTTT. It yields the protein CASSLGGLGIGELFF.

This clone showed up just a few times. CDR3 in DNA: TGTGCCAGCAGCCAGACTGCGAGCTATGGCTACACCTTC. Protein product: CASSQTASYGYTF. The rearrangement uses TRBV4-2 and TRBJ1-2, with D unresolved. Germline CDR1 is LGHNA and CDR2 is YNFKEQ. Trimming removed 3 bases from V and 4 bases from J, with 9 bases in between. This CDR3 spans 13 amino acids.

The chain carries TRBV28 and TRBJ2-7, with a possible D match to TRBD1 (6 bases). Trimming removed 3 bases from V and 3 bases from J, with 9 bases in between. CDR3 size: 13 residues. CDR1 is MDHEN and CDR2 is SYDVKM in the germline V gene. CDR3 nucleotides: TGTGCCAGCAGTTTGAGGGGGATCTACGAGCAGTACTTC. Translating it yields CASSLRGIYEQYF.

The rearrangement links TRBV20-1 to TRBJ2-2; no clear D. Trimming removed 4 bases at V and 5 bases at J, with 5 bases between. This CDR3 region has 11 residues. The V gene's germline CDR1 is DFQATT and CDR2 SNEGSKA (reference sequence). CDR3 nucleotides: TGCAGTGCTACCCGGACCGGGGAGCTGTTTTTT. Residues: CSATRTGELFF.